Each of the 26 T cell receptor beta chains below was sequenced from the same sample in a study of cytomegalovirus exposure and HLA in healthy donors. Vbeta (60) and Jbeta (13) primers were used in the PCR. TCRdb's table, derived via immunoSEQ multiplex PCR, lists solely in-frame clones and lacks some. The sample lists some 150,000 clones, around 73% occurring once. Sequenced: PBMCs. These receptor sequences come from a female donor in good health and CMV-seronegative.

The genes are TRBV28 and TRBJ1-2; D unclear. Germline loops: CDR1 MDHEN, CDR2 SYDVKM. Trimming took off 1 base at V and 8 bases at J, with 14 bases between the two ends. The CDR3 has 14 residues. As DNA, the CDR3 is TGTGCCAGCAGTTTATCTACCGGGGTGGGGGGCTACACCTTC. Protein: CASSLSTGVGGYTF.

This chain links TRBV5-1 with TRBJ1-1; a possible D gene is TRBD1 (6 bases). The CDR3 runs 15 residues. Trimming removed 4 bases from V and 0 bases from J, with 13 bases in between. Germline assignment: CDR1 SGHRS and CDR2 YFSETQ. CDR3 in DNA: TGCGCCAGCAGCCTTAACAGGGCCATGAACACTGAAGCTTTCTTT. It codes for CASSLNRAMNTEAFF.

The rearrangement joins TRBV30 to TRBJ1-2, with D possibly matching TRBD1 (6 bases). Germline values: CDR1 GTSNPN, CDR2 SVGIG (reference sequence). The CDR3 totals 13 residues. V was shortened by 4 bases and J by 6 bases, with 15 bases between the two germline ends. The CDR3 nucleotides read TGTGCCTGGACGGGGGGCGGATATGATGGCTACACCTTC. This gives the protein CAWTGGGYDGYTF. The whole variable domain, remainder taken from reference TRBV30 and TRBJ1-2, is SQTIHQWPATLVQPVGSPLSLECTVEGTSNPNLYWYRQAAGRGLQLLFYSVGIGQISSEVPQNLSASRPQDRQFILSSKKLLLSDSGFYLCAWTGGGYDGYTFGSGTRLTVV.

The V gene is TRBV27, the J gene TRBJ1-4; 10 nucleotides line up with TRBD1. This CDR3 is built from 16 residues. With 3 bases clipped from V and 1 base from J, the junction kept 2 bases outside the gene matches. Germline V gene sequence: CDR1 MNHEY, CDR2 SMNVEV (reference sequence). This CDR3 reads CASSLRTGGTNEKLFF. Here the CDR3 DNA reads TGTGCCAGCAGTTTGAGGACAGGGGGAACTAATGAAAAACTGTTTTTT.

The chain joins TRBV11-2 to TRBJ2-7, with D tentatively TRBD1 (5 bases). V was pared by 10 bases and J by 7 bases, with 23 bases between. CDR1 is SGHAT, CDR2 FQNNGV, per germline. This CDR3 contains 14 residues. In DNA, the CDR3 is TGTGCCACCACGTGGGGCCAGTCCCTCTCGGAGCAGTACTTC. It translates to CATTWGQSLSEQYF.

This clone was counted only a few times. The genes are TRBV7-9 and TRBJ1-1; 7 positions match TRBD1. The germline gives CDR1 SEHNR, CDR2 FQNEAQ (reference sequence). J was trimmed by 3 bases and V by 11 bases; bases with no gene match: 12. The CDR3 is made up of 14 amino acids. The CDR3 loop is CAPGGTGEDTEAFF. The CDR3 nucleotides read TGTGCCCCCGGCGGAACAGGGGAGGACACTGAAGCTTTCTTT.

This clone was picked up a small number of times. The V call is TRBV4-2, the J call TRBJ1-3, with TRBD1 identical over 10 bases. The CDR3 sequence is 17 residues long. The V gene's germline CDR1 is LGHNA and CDR2 YNFKEQ. The trim removed 0 bases at V and 3 bases at J, leaving 5 bases unmatched. Here the CDR3 reads CASSQEGTGVVGNTIYF. The CDR3 DNA follows: TGTGCCAGCAGCCAAGAAGGGACAGGGGTCGTTGGAAACACCATATATTTT.

The chain uses TRBV19 and TRBJ2-5; D may be TRBD1 (6 bases). From germline, CDR1 is LNHDA and CDR2 SQIVND (reference sequence). The CDR3 has 14 amino acids. V was shortened by 5 bases and J by 3 bases, with 13 bases between the two germline ends. The CDR3 reads CASSFGQMEETQYF. CDR3 bases: TGTGCCAGTAGTTTCGGACAGATGGAAGAGACCCAGTACTTC.

This rearrangement joins TRBV29-1 to TRBJ1-1; D is uncertain. V was cut by 6 bases and J by 6 bases, with 17 bases left in between. The germline gives CDR1 SQVTM, CDR2 ANQGSEA. The CDR3 sequence is 13 residues long. The CDR3 loop reads CSVPEGVRSEAFF. The CDR3 DNA reads TGCAGCGTCCCCGAGGGTGTTAGGTCTGAAGCTTTCTTT.

J is TRBJ1-1 and V is TRBV25-1; D is undetermined. The germline V gene has CDR1 MGHDK and CDR2 SYGVNS. The CDR3 has 11 amino acids. Trimming took off 11 bases at V and 1 base at J, with 8 bases between the two ends. CDR3 amino acids: CAVAENTEAFF. DNA for the CDR3: TGTGCCGTCGCGGAGAACACTGAAGCTTTCTTT.

The chain is built from TRBV28 and TRBJ1-2, with a weak D call TRBD1 (6 bases). With 6 bases removed from V and 5 bases from J, the gap between germline ends came to 16 bases. The CDR3 length is 14 residues. The V gene's germline CDR1 is MDHEN and CDR2 SYDVKM. The CDR3: CASRRDTVGYGYTF. The CDR3 DNA is TGTGCCAGCAGAAGGGACACCGTTGGGTATGGCTACACCTTC.

V usage is TRBV9 and J usage is TRBJ1-6; 7 bases match TRBD1. Germline CDR1 is SGDLS and CDR2 is YYNGEE. The CDR3 sequence is 15 residues long. The junction had 3 bases not matched to a gene; V was cut back by 0 bases and J by 6 bases. The CDR3 loop reads CASSVEGALNSPLHF. CDR3 nucleotides: TGTGCCAGCAGCGTAGAGGGGGCGCTTAATTCACCCCTCCACTTT.

The chain uses TRBV11-3 and TRBJ2-2; TRBD1 matches 7 bases. The J segment lost 6 bases and the V segment lost 1 base, leaving 5 bases of the junction unmatched. This CDR3 region has 15 residues. The germline V gene has CDR1 SGHNT and CDR2 YENEEA. This CDR3 is CASSLGGGAAGELFF. The CDR3, as DNA: TGTGCCAGCAGCTTAGGAGGGGGCGCGGCCGGGGAGCTGTTTTTT. The entire variable domain, with the rest obtained from reference TRBV11-3 and TRBJ2-2, is as follows: EAGVVQSPRYKIIEKKQPVAFWCNPISGHNTLYWYLQNLGQGPELLIRYENEEAVDDSQLPKDRFSAERLKGVDSTLKIQPAELGDSAVYLCASSLGGGAAGELFFGEGSRLTVL.

This sequence joins TRBV6-5 and TRBJ1-1, with TRBD1 matching over 9 bases. This CDR3 region has 13 residues. V gave up 8 bases and J gave up 5 bases; unmatched junction bases: 6. The germline CDR1 and CDR2 sequences are MNHEY and SVGAGI. CDR3 in DNA: TGTGCCAGCTCGGGACAGGGTCGAACTGAAGCTTTCTTT. Residues: CASSGQGRTEAFF.

The count of this clone is one. This sequence joins TRBV19 and TRBJ2-7; D remains unclear. Trimming stripped 2 bases from V and 3 bases from J, with 8 bases between. Germline CDR1 and CDR2: LNHDA and SQIVND (reference sequence). CDR3 size: 13 residues. This chain's CDR3 is CASSILASYEQYF. DNA of the CDR3: TGTGCCAGTAGTATACTTGCTAGCTACGAGCAGTACTTC.

The chain joins TRBV19 to TRBJ2-1; 13 positions match TRBD2. Trimming took 5 bases from V and 2 from J; bases not matched to a gene: 3. Germline CDR1 is LNHDA and CDR2 is SQIVND (reference sequence). The CDR3 covers 16 residues. The CDR3 DNA is TGTGCCAGTAGTCGACTAGCGGGAGGCACCTACAATGAGCAGTTCTTC. It yields the protein CASSRLAGGTYNEQFF.

This rearrangement joins TRBV6-1 to TRBJ2-3; tentatively, D is TRBD2 (6 bases). With 2 bases removed from V and 2 bases from J, the gap between germline ends came to 11 bases. Germline loops: CDR1 MNHNS, CDR2 SASEGT. The CDR3 contains 15 residues. The CDR3 region is CASSERGGDTDTQYF. The CDR3 DNA reads TGTGCCAGCAGTGAAAGAGGCGGGGACACAGATACGCAGTATTTT.

V usage is TRBV7-9 and J usage is TRBJ2-1; 9 bases map to TRBD1. CDR1 and CDR2 from the germline V gene are SEHNR and FQNEAQ (reference sequence). V lost 5 bases and J lost 7; bases outside the gene matches: 6. The CDR3 contains 14 residues. DNA for the CDR3: TGTGCCAGCAGCCCTCAGACAGGGGGTAATGAGCAGTTCTTC. Translation: CASSPQTGGNEQFF.

This chain joins TRBV28 and TRBJ2-3; 8 bases line up with TRBD1. The CDR3 contains 16 residues. Germline trimming cut 7 bases from V and 4 bases from J; bases unmatched to any gene: 13. Germline-derived CDR1 and CDR2 are MDHEN and SYDVKM. The CDR3 DNA reads as TGTGCCAGCACCCCGGATAGGACAGGGTGGGCAGATACGCAGTATTTT. This translates into CASTPDRTGWADTQYF. Combining the CDR3 with reference TRBV28 and TRBJ2-3 gives the whole variable domain DVKVTQSSRYLVKRTGEKVFLECVQDMDHENMFWYRQDPGLGLRLIYFSYDVKMKEKGDIPEGYSVSREKKERFSLILESASTNQTSMYLCASTPDRTGWADTQYFGPGTRLTVL.

This clone occurred a few times. The chain combines TRBV6-1 with TRBJ2-7, with D possibly TRBD2 on 5 matching bases. Germline CDR1 is MNHNS and CDR2 is SASEGT. V was shortened by 1 base and J by 2 bases, with 15 bases between the two germline ends. CDR3 length: 16 amino acids. The CDR3 DNA is TGTGCCAGCAGTGAAGTAGGTAGCGTGGCGACCTACGAGCAGTACTTC. As protein: CASSEVGSVATYEQYF.

This clone was detected only once. The chain is built from TRBV10-1 and TRBJ2-7, with D unclear. The ends were cut back, 3 bases at V and 2 bases at J, with 14 bases in the middle. Germline-derived CDR1 and CDR2 are WNHNN and SYGVQD (reference sequence). The CDR3 runs to 15 residues. The CDR3: CASSDSGHRPYEQYF. DNA for the CDR3: TGCGCCAGCAGTGACAGTGGTCACAGACCCTACGAGCAGTACTTC.

This clone showed up just once. The V gene is TRBV4-1, the J gene TRBJ2-2, with 8 bases lining up with TRBD1. Germline V CDR1 and CDR2: MGHRA, YSYEKL. V was pared by 6 bases and J by 4 bases, with 4 bases of the junction left unmatched. The CDR3 has 14 residues. This CDR3 is CASRDRVITGELFF. The CDR3, as DNA: TGCGCCAGCAGGGACAGGGTTATCACCGGGGAGCTGTTTTTT.

This sequence joins TRBV28 and TRBJ2-7, with 8 bases identical to TRBD1. V lost 5 bases and J lost 5; bases outside the gene matches: 8. From germline, CDR1 is MDHEN and CDR2 SYDVKM. CDR3 length equals 14 residues. The CDR3 reads CASSNNRGTHEQYF. In nucleotides, the CDR3 is TGTGCCAGCAGTAATAACAGGGGGACCCACGAGCAGTACTTC.

The chain employs TRBV6-1 and TRBJ2-7; D is unresolved. Per germline, CDR1 MNHNS and CDR2 SASEGT. V was cut by 1 base and J by 3 bases, with 10 bases left in between. The CDR3 length is 14 residues. The CDR3 loop is CASSEGSIYYEQYF. The DNA for the CDR3 is TGTGCCAGCAGTGAAGGTAGCATATACTACGAGCAGTACTTC.

The genes are TRBV29-1 and TRBJ2-3; D may be TRBD1 (6 bases). V lost 6 bases to trimming and J lost 0 bases, with 13 bases between them. The V gene's germline CDR1 is SQVTM and CDR2 ANQGSEA. This CDR3 region has 14 residues. CDR3 sequence (DNA): TGCAGCGTAGGGGGTCTCACTAGCACAGATACGCAGTATTTT. Its protein product is CSVGGLTSTDTQYF.

The chain is built from TRBV6-1 and TRBJ2-7; TRBD2 aligns across 10 bases. The CDR3 runs to 15 residues. V shed 5 bases, J shed 4 bases, and the junction held 8 bases outside the gene matches. Per the germline V gene, CDR1 is MNHNS and CDR2 is SASEGT. CDR3 protein: CASSLKTSGSYEQYF. The CDR3 bases are TGTGCCAGCAGTTTAAAGACTAGCGGGTCTTACGAGCAGTACTTC.